A selection of T cell receptor beta chains follows, all from one sample in a study of beta chain features in type 1 diabetes. The assay was immunoSEQ multiplex PCR, and TCRdb's table has in-frame clones only and misses some. Among 310,000 or so clones listed, about 15% were seen once. Sequenced input: naive CD4+ T cells from blood. The receptors stem from a man aged 18 to 35 with type 1 diabetes. Both conserved end residues are part of each CDR3.

15	TRBV30	TRBJ2-3	CAYSGTSGGKDTQYF
13	TRBV2	TRBJ2-5	CASKGRERETQYF
18	TRBV19	TRBJ1-3	CASSTRSSFRSSGNTIYF
13	TRBV2	TRBJ1-1	CASSLDRGAEAFF
15	TRBV30	TRBJ1-5	CAWSVRDRINQPQHF
18	TRBV5-1	TRBJ2-3	CASSLAPRSPGDPDTQYF
17	TRBV11-2	TRBJ2-1	CASSEIGLAGGGVEQFF
13	TRBV5-6	TRBJ2-7	CASSVGTNYEQYF
14	TRBV5-1	TRBJ2-3	CASSPSDSADTQYF
19	TRBV19	TRBJ2-1	CASRGLGAGGREEYNEQFF
14	TRBV19	TRBJ2-1	CASSIGSSVNEQFF
14	TRBV11-2	TRBJ1-5	CASSRDRGNQPQHF
16	TRBV19	TRBJ2-7	CASSISGTSGTYEQYF
13	TRBV5-6	TRBJ1-2	CASSPRQGGGYTF
15	TRBV5-1	TRBJ2-1	CASSLGTVAYNEQFF
14	TRBV27	TRBJ2-7	CASSLGGATYEQYF
15	TRBV18	TRBJ2-1	CASSPTSGDYNEQFF
15	TRBV5-4	TRBJ2-5	CASSLWLAGVETQYF
17	TRBV21-1	TRBJ1-1	CASSKAGTGGENTEAFF
16	TRBV30	TRBJ2-5	CACKLGTSWSRGTQYF
12	TRBV28	TRBJ2-7	CASRQGRHEQYF
13	TRBV11-3	TRBJ2-5	CASSFAGKETQYF
16	TRBV7-9	TRBJ1-4	CASSLGGTATNEKLFF
13	TRBV19	TRBJ1-5	CASSIRGGFPQHF
14	TRBV6-6	TRBJ1-2	CASSYHQGTGGYTF
15	TRBV6-4	TRBJ2-1	CASSAKVFGGLKQFF
13	TRBV5-4	TRBJ1-2	CASSPAGTDGYTF
14	TRBV5-1	TRBJ2-3	CASSPGTGPNSLYF
16	TRBV5-6	TRBJ2-5	CASSLGLAGVWETQYF
16	TRBV4-3	TRBJ2-1	CASSQASGGGKNEQFF
14	TRBV27	TRBJ1-2	CASSLSWPNYGYTF
17	TRBV4-1	TRBJ2-2	CASSPGSLAGNTGELFF
13	TRBV2	TRBJ2-4	CASSKGAKNIQYF
15	TRBV28	TRBJ1-2	CASTSGLRTFYGYTF
13	TRBV29-1	TRBJ1-2	CSVGPVLGGGYTF
11	TRBV20-1	TRBJ1-2	CSARTVYGYTF
15	TRBV15	TRBJ2-7	CATSRDQGTSYEQYF
15	TRBV28	TRBJ2-5	CASSLWVGGSGTQYF
13	TRBV2	TRBJ1-5	CASSEGHNQPQHF
16	TRBV6-6	TRBJ2-3	CASSPPGTGGTDTQYF
13	TRBV10-2	TRBJ2-2	CASRFTGHGELFF
12	TRBV11-2	TRBJ2-3	CASSPVTDTQYF
16	TRBV27	TRBJ2-1	CASSARQLLAGGEQFF
13	TRBV5-1	TRBJ2-7	CASSSDRGYEQYF
17	TRBV9	TRBJ2-3	CASSPYPGQGGTDTQYF
15	TRBV5-1	TRBJ2-2	CASSLETENTGELFF
14	TRBV5-6	TRBJ2-7	CASSNRVYAYEQYF
12	TRBV6-6	TRBJ1-1	CASSYASTEAFF
12	TRBV30	TRBJ1-5	CAWSATGGPQHF
14	TRBV18	TRBJ2-5	CASSPGQVQETQYF
18	TRBV21-1	TRBJ2-6	CASSKGQRDHSGANVLTF
16	TRBV11-2	TRBJ2-2	CASRTERGSNTGELFF